These 3 T cell receptor beta chains were sequenced from one sample in a study of control samples from healthy donors and cancer patients. Clones were read by immunoSEQ multiplex PCR, and TCRdb kept only the in-frame ones, dropping some. The table has about 96,000 clones, over 85% seen once. The sample comprised blood. The receptor source for this set is a man aged 18 to 30 in good health.

The V call is TRBV7-3, the J call TRBJ2-2; TRBD1 aligns across 7 bases. J lost 5 bases, V lost 6 bases, and 9 bases had no gene match. The CDR3 consists of 15 residues. Germline CDR1 is SGHTA and CDR2 is FQGTGA. CDR3 region: CASSMGQRITGELFF. The DNA for the CDR3 is TGTGCCAGCAGTATGGGACAGCGAATTACCGGGGAGCTGTTTTTT. Full variable domain (rest looked up from reference TRBV7-3 and TRBJ2-2): GAGVSQTPSNKVTEKGKYVELRCDPISGHTALYWYRQSLGQGPEFLIYFQGTGAADDSGLPNDRFFAVRPEGSVSTLKIQRTERGDSAVYLCASSMGQRITGELFFGEGSRLTVL.

The chain has TRBV7-8 and TRBJ2-1; 9 nucleotides agree with TRBD2. In germline, CDR1 is SGHVS, CDR2 FQNEAQ. The CDR3 runs 16 residues. With 3 bases clipped from V and 5 bases from J, the junction kept 8 bases outside the gene matches. In DNA, the CDR3 is TGTGCCAGCAGCTTCCCCATAGCGGGGGCCCACAATGAGCAGTTCTTC. Its protein is CASSFPIAGAHNEQFF.

The chain is built from TRBV9 and TRBJ2-3; D is perhaps TRBD1 or TRBD2 (6 bases each). The CDR3 is made up of 16 amino acids. Germline V gene data show CDR1 as SGDLS and CDR2 as YYNGEE. V lost 3 bases and J lost 1, with 15 bases in between. As DNA, the CDR3 is TGTGCCAGCAGCGCGAGGGGGGATTACGGCACAGATACGCAGTATTTT. This sequence encodes CASSARGDYGTDTQYF.